These 32 T cell receptor beta chains were all obtained from the same sample, sequenced in a study of T cell responses to AZD1222 COVID-19 vaccine. Method: immunoSEQ multiplex PCR; TCRdb's copy keeps in-frame clones and lacks some. The sample has about 200,000 clones, roughly 92% seen once. Sample: peripheral blood, taken 28 days after the second dose of the MenACWY control vaccine. The receptor set was obtained from an adult who received the MenACWY meningococcal vaccine as a control.

The rearrangement uses TRBV29-1 and TRBJ2-5; D unresolved. The CDR3 runs 13 residues. Trimming removed 2 bases at V and 5 bases at J, with 12 bases between. Germline values: CDR1 SQVTM, CDR2 ANQGSEA. The CDR3 DNA reads TGCAGCGTTGAAAGCCGGACCACGGAGACCCAGTACTTC. Its protein is CSVESRTTETQYF.

This chain connects TRBV30 to TRBJ2-7; D is possibly TRBD2 (7 bases). The CDR3 is 14 residues long. Trimming took off 0 bases at V and 5 bases at J, with 14 bases between the two ends. Germline CDR1 is GTSNPN and CDR2 is SVGIG (reference sequence). CDR3 sequence: CAWSVTGGIDEQYF. The CDR3 region has the DNA TGTGCCTGGAGTGTCACGGGGGGCATCGACGAGCAGTACTTC. Full variable domain (missing parts from reference TRBV30 and TRBJ2-7): SQTIHQWPATLVQPVGSPLSLECTVEGTSNPNLYWYRQAAGRGLQLLFYSVGIGQISSEVPQNLSASRPQDRQFILSSKKLLLSDSGFYLCAWSVTGGIDEQYFGPGTRLTVT.

This chain connects TRBV25-1 to TRBJ1-2; a weak D match, TRBD1 (5 bases). CDR3 length: 16 amino acids. The V gene lost 3 bases and the J gene lost 3 bases, with 17 bases spanning the gap. Germline lookup yields CDR1 MGHDK and CDR2 SYGVNS. The CDR3 DNA follows: TGTGCCAGCAGTGATTCCGGGACCCCCAGGGACTATGGCTACACCTTC. As protein: CASSDSGTPRDYGYTF.

The chain links TRBV19 to TRBJ2-2, with 7 bases aligning to TRBD1. The CDR3 sequence is 18 residues long. Germline lookup yields CDR1 LNHDA and CDR2 SQIVND (reference sequence). The V and J ends lost 3 bases and 4 bases, in that order; junction bases with no gene match: 14. The CDR3 loop is CASSIPKGGARGTGELFF. CDR3 nucleotides: TGTGCCAGTAGTATTCCCAAAGGGGGCGCGAGGGGCACCGGGGAGCTGTTTTTT. Full variable domain (rest looked up from reference TRBV19 and TRBJ2-2): DGGITQSPKYLFRKEGQNVTLSCEQNLNHDAMYWYRQDPGQGLRLIYYSQIVNDFQKGDIAEGYSVSREKKESFPLTVTSAQKNPTAFYLCASSIPKGGARGTGELFFGEGSRLTVL.

The chain is built from TRBV24-1 and TRBJ2-3; D ambiguous. Germline CDR1 reads KGHDR; CDR2 reads SFDVKD. The V gene lost 7 bases and the J gene lost 2 bases, with 6 bases spanning the gap. The CDR3 spans 12 residues. CDR3 DNA sequence: TGTGCCACCAGCCTATCCACAGATACGCAGTATTTT. Translated: CATSLSTDTQYF.

The chain recombines TRBV7-2 with TRBJ2-7, with 9 bases aligning to TRBD2. This CDR3 comprises 15 residues. Germline V CDR1 and CDR2: SGHTA, FQGNSA. V shed 4 bases, J shed 2 bases, and the junction held 6 bases outside the gene matches. The CDR3 region is CASSWRLAVTYEQYF. As DNA, the CDR3 is TGTGCCAGCAGCTGGAGACTAGCGGTAACCTACGAGCAGTACTTC.

This clone was observed once. This chain uses TRBV5-4 with TRBJ2-3; no clear D gene. The CDR3 length is 14 residues. Trimming took off 1 base at V and 4 bases at J, with 10 bases between the two ends. Germline CDR1 SGHNT, CDR2 YYREEE (reference sequence). CDR3: CASSLISVADTQYF. Here the CDR3 DNA reads TGTGCCAGCAGCTTGATCAGCGTGGCAGATACGCAGTATTTT.

The rearrangement links TRBV15 to TRBJ1-1; a weak D match, TRBD1 (5 bases). The CDR3 is 14 residues long. CDR1 is LNHNV and CDR2 is YYDKDF in the germline V gene (reference sequence). The ends were cut back, 5 bases at V and 10 bases at J, with 20 bases in the middle. Here the CDR3 DNA reads TGTGCCACCAGCGTCCTGACGTCCGGTCAGGGAGCTTTCTTT. This codes for CATSVLTSGQGAFF.

This sequence joins TRBV7-8 and TRBJ2-2, with 7 positions matching TRBD2. Germline V gene lookup returns CDR1 SGHVS and CDR2 FQNEAQ. The CDR3 is 16 amino acids. V lost 5 bases and J lost 7; bases outside the gene matches: 13. The chain's CDR3 is CASSKTGTIKGGELFF. In nucleotides, the CDR3 is TGTGCCAGCAGCAAGACCGGGACTATTAAGGGCGGGGAGCTGTTTTTT.

The CDR3 sequence is CASSDLDGGLTDTQYF. CDR3 DNA: TGTGCCAGCAGCGACCTCGATGGGGGACTCACAGATACGCAGTATTTT. The chain joins TRBV9 to TRBJ2-3; D is perhaps TRBD2 (6 bases). V was cut by 3 bases and J by 2 bases, with 16 bases left in between. The CDR3 is 16 amino acids. From germline, CDR1 is SGDLS and CDR2 YYNGEE. Looking up the rest from reference TRBV9 and TRBJ2-3 gives the full variable domain: DSGVTQTPKHLITATGQRVTLRCSPRSGDLSVYWYQQSLDQGLQFLIQYYNGEERAKGNILERFSAQQFPDLHSELNLSSLELGDSALYFCASSDLDGGLTDTQYFGPGTRLTVL.

The chain employs TRBV18 and TRBJ2-3; D unresolved. CDR1 and CDR2 (germline): KGHSH, LQKENI. Between the trimmed V and J ends, which lost 2 bases and 2 bases, there was a span of 14 bases. The CDR3 totals 16 residues. CDR3: CASSPTKDRSTDTQYF. CDR3 nucleotides: TGTGCCAGCTCACCAACAAAGGACCGATCCACAGATACGCAGTATTTT.

The chain has TRBV6-5 and TRBJ1-1; D is undetermined. The germline CDR1 and CDR2 sequences are MNHEY and SVGAGI. Trimming shortened V by 6 bases and J by 7 bases, and 12 bases separated the two germline ends. This CDR3 is built from 12 residues. CDR3 nucleotide sequence: TGTGCCAGCAGACTCGTCTTCGGTGAAGCTTTCTTT. This codes for CASRLVFGEAFF.

The chain is built from TRBV19 and TRBJ2-7, with a tentative D call TRBD1 (5 bases). V gave up 3 bases and J gave up 0 bases, with 9 bases separating them. Germline values: CDR1 LNHDA, CDR2 SQIVND (reference sequence). The CDR3 consists of 14 residues. As DNA, the CDR3 is TGTGCCAGTAGTATTGCACAGGACTCCTACGAGCAGTACTTC. Its protein is CASSIAQDSYEQYF.

This clone was detected a few times. The V call is TRBV29-1, the J call TRBJ2-1; TRBD2 agrees at 10 bases. This CDR3 region has 13 residues. Germline lookup yields CDR1 SQVTM and CDR2 ANQGSEA. V shed 6 bases, J shed 10 bases, and the junction held 9 bases outside the gene matches. CDR3 sequence reads: CSVTGGAGGEQFF. CDR3 sequence (DNA): TGCAGCGTCACCGGAGGAGCGGGAGGGGAGCAGTTCTTC.

The chain links TRBV6-5 to TRBJ2-1; perhaps TRBD2 as D (5 bases). V was shortened by 6 bases and J by 0 bases, with 12 bases between the two germline ends. Germline CDR1 MNHEY, CDR2 SVGAGI. There are 15 residues in the CDR3. DNA for the CDR3: TGTGCCAGCAGGGAGGATGCGAGCTCCTACAATGAGCAGTTCTTC. Amino acids: CASREDASSYNEQFF.

This chain's CDR3 is CSVELDLNYGYTF. The CDR3 DNA sequence: TGCAGCGTTGAGTTGGATTTAAACTATGGCTACACCTTC. The chain recombines TRBV29-1 with TRBJ1-2, with D hard to call. Germline CDR1 and CDR2: SQVTM and ANQGSEA. Trimming took off 3 bases at V and 2 bases at J, with 10 bases between the two ends. This CDR3 has 13 amino acids.

In this sample, this clone turned up once. V gene TRBV7-9 combines with J gene TRBJ1-1, with D tentatively TRBD1 (5 bases). Germline V gene lookup returns CDR1 SEHNR and CDR2 FQNEAQ (reference sequence). V was shortened by 5 bases and J by 4 bases, with 17 bases between the two germline ends. The CDR3 covers 15 residues. The DNA for the CDR3 is TGTGCCAGCAGCCCCGGCCCCCCTCAGGGCACTGAAGCTTTCTTT. Protein sequence: CASSPGPPQGTEAFF.

This chain connects TRBV7-2 to TRBJ2-5, with TRBD1 identical over 8 bases. Germline V lookup: CDR1 SGHTA, CDR2 FQGNSA. V was pared by 8 bases and J by 1 base, with 9 bases of the junction left unmatched. This CDR3 is 15 amino acids long. For the CDR3, the DNA is TGTGCCAGCGCCCCGGACAGGGCCCTCCAAGAGACCCAGTACTTC. Its translation is CASAPDRALQETQYF.

The chain combines TRBV4-2 with TRBJ2-1; D is unresolved. Germline V gene sequence: CDR1 LGHNA, CDR2 YNFKEQ. V lost 1 base, J lost 1 base, and 11 bases lay in between. CDR3 length: 16 amino acids. The CDR3 sequence: CASSQVASRSYNEQFF. For the CDR3, the DNA is TGTGCCAGCAGCCAAGTCGCCTCGAGATCCTACAATGAGCAGTTCTTC.

The chain recombines TRBV7-9 with TRBJ1-2; tentatively, D is TRBD1 (6 bases). Germline assignment: CDR1 SEHNR and CDR2 FQNEAQ (reference sequence). The length of the CDR3 is 18 residues. Trimming removed 5 bases at V and 1 base at J, with 23 bases between. CDR3 bases: TGTGCCAGCAGCCTCATAGTTGGGGGCCCGCTCCGTAACTATGGCTACACCTTC. Translation: CASSLIVGGPLRNYGYTF.

The V call is TRBV5-1, the J call TRBJ2-3; 7 nucleotides line up with TRBD2. Germline CDR1 SGHRS, CDR2 YFSETQ. CDR3 size: 15 residues. The trim removed 0 bases at V and 4 bases at J, leaving 5 bases unmatched. Written as DNA, the CDR3 is TGCGCCAGCAGCTTGGTACCTAGCGGAGCAGATACGCAGTATTTT. Residues: CASSLVPSGADTQYF.

CDR3 bases: TGTGCCAGTAGTCCGTGGACAGGTCAAGACACCGGGGAGCTGTTTTTT. Protein: CASSPWTGQDTGELFF. The chain has TRBV19 and TRBJ2-2; 7 bases line up with TRBD1. This CDR3 has 16 residues. Germline CDR1 LNHDA, CDR2 SQIVND (reference sequence). J gave up 3 bases and V 5 bases, and 9 bases lay outside the gene matches.

The rearrangement uses TRBV4-3 and TRBJ1-1; 8 nucleotides match TRBD1. The CDR3 spans 15 residues. Trimming at V came to 3 bases and at J to 4 bases, leaving 7 bases not matched to a gene. CDR1 LGHNA and CDR2 YSLEER come from the germline V gene. As DNA, the CDR3 is TGCGCCAGCAGCCAGCCCAGAGGACAGGGCACTGAAGCTTTCTTT. This translates into CASSQPRGQGTEAFF.

V gene TRBV2 combines with J gene TRBJ1-2, with D unclear. V dropped 7 bases and J dropped 4 bases, with 13 bases sitting between them. Germline V lookup: CDR1 SNHLY, CDR2 FYNNEI. The CDR3 covers 13 residues. The CDR3 region is CASKDGGIYGYTF. CDR3 sequence (DNA): TGTGCCAGCAAAGACGGAGGGATCTATGGCTACACCTTC. Together with reference TRBV2 and TRBJ1-2, the CDR3 gives the full variable domain: EPEVTQTPSHQVTQMGQEVILRCVPISNHLYFYWYRQILGQKVEFLVSFYNNEISEKSEIFDDQFSVERPDGSNFTLKIRSTKLEDSAMYFCASKDGGIYGYTFGSGTRLTVV.

The J gene is TRBJ2-7, the V gene TRBV7-2, with 11 bases matching TRBD2. CDR3 length: 16 residues. J was trimmed by 3 bases and V by 5 bases; bases with no gene match: 9. Per the germline V gene, CDR1 is SGHTA and CDR2 is FQGNSA. DNA for the CDR3: TGTGCCAGCAGCCCAGGACTAGCGGGTTTAATCTACGAGCAGTACTTC. The encoded protein is CASSPGLAGLIYEQYF.

J is TRBJ1-6 and V is TRBV6-6; tentative D call: TRBD1 (6 bases). This CDR3 comprises 13 residues. V lost 7 bases and J 8 bases, leaving 12 bases between the germline ends. Germline assignment: CDR1 MNHNY and CDR2 SVGAGI (reference sequence). The CDR3 loop reads CASTPQGYSPLHF. CDR3 coding DNA: TGTGCCAGCACTCCTCAGGGGTATTCACCCCTCCACTTT.

V gene TRBV3-1 (or the pseudogene TRBV3-2) combines with J gene TRBJ2-1, with a possible D match to TRBD1 (6 bases). The CDR3 is 14 amino acids. Trimming removed 5 bases at V and 4 bases at J, with 12 bases between. Germline loops: CDR1 LGHDT, CDR2 YNNKEL (reference sequence). CDR3 loop: CASSKGTRYNEQFF. CDR3 DNA sequence: TGTGCCAGCAGCAAAGGGACACGTTACAATGAGCAGTTCTTC.

J is TRBJ1-2 and V is TRBV9, with D uncertain. Trimming removed 4 bases at V and 7 bases at J, with 11 bases between. The CDR3 sequence is 12 residues long. Germline assignment: CDR1 SGDLS and CDR2 YYNGEE. The CDR3 bases are TGTGCCAGCAGCCGCCTTTGGTCTGGCTACACCTTC. Residues: CASSRLWSGYTF.

This clone was seen a single time. Other DNA sequences of this sample code for an identical CDR3. CDR3 in amino acids: CASSLADNEQFF. CDR3 coding DNA: TGTGCCAGCAGCTTAGCGGACAATGAGCAGTTCTTC. The J gene is TRBJ2-1, the V gene TRBV7-9; D is unclear. The germline V gene has CDR1 SEHNR and CDR2 FQNEAQ (reference sequence). The CDR3 length is 12 residues. V dropped 0 bases and J dropped 5 bases, with 2 bases sitting between them.

This sequence joins TRBV2 and TRBJ1-4; TRBD1 is a possible D gene (5 bases). The germline V gene encodes CDR1 SNHLY and CDR2 FYNNEI. This CDR3 has 15 amino acids. V was pared by 8 bases and J by 4 bases, with 17 bases between. Here the CDR3 reads CASRRLGTVNEKLFF. The CDR3 DNA follows: TGTGCCAGCCGCAGACTAGGGACGGTTAATGAAAAACTGTTTTTT.

The genes are TRBV15 and TRBJ2-5; D uncertain. This CDR3 is 12 amino acids long. V lost 1 base to trimming and J lost 9 bases, with 9 bases between them. Germline V lookup: CDR1 LNHNV, CDR2 YYDKDF (reference sequence). CDR3 DNA: TGTGCCACCAGCAGAGCCCCTCCGTCCCAGTACTTC. This codes for CATSRAPPSQYF.

V and J are TRBV19 and TRBJ1-2; D may be TRBD1 (5 bases). CDR1 and CDR2 (germline): LNHDA, SQIVND (reference sequence). Between the trimmed V and J ends, which lost 0 bases and 8 bases, there was a span of 10 bases. The CDR3 sequence is 13 residues long. The CDR3: CASSIDLWGGYTF. For the CDR3, the DNA is TGTGCCAGTAGTATAGATCTATGGGGCGGCTACACCTTC.